The source of this T cell receptor (beta chain) is a study of control samples from healthy donors and cancer patients. The ends lost 7 bases at V and 3 bases at J; junction bases unmatched: 7. In germline, CDR1 is MNHEY, CDR2 SVGAGI. This CDR3 region has 14 residues. This clone was seen a handful of times. Here immunoSEQ multiplex PCR was the method, and the copy in TCRdb shows in-frame clones only, minus some. The table records some 65,000 clones, over 65% of them present only once. V gene TRBV6-5 combines with J gene TRBJ1-1; 8 bases are a match to TRBD1. The sample consisted of PBMCs. The receptor's source is a woman in her forties or fifties with lung cancer. This chain's CDR3 is CASTVDRGDTEAFF. CDR3 in DNA: TGTGCCAGCACCGTAGACAGGGGCGACACTGAAGCTTTCTTT.